These 15 T cell receptor beta chains came from one sample sequenced in a study of patients and donors after allogeneic stem cell transplantation. From the RT-PCR reads, TCRdb called clonotypes with MiXCR, one entry per CDR3 protein. The table has roughly 150,000 distinct CDR3 sequences, 24% seen once. The sample taken for sequencing was blood, either unsorted or a sorted T cell fraction (not recorded which). Receptors were obtained from a human donor who was either an allogeneic HSCT recipient or a stem cell or donor lymphocyte infusion donor (not recorded which). It is not recorded whose cells these are; they may come from a transplant donor.

This chain uses TRBV7-2 with TRBJ1-2, with no clear D. V was clipped by 1 base and J by 2 bases, with 8 bases between them. The CDR3 totals 14 residues. The germline CDR1 and CDR2 sequences are SGHTA and FQGNSA. The CDR3 DNA follows: TGTGCCAGCAGCTTAGTTGCGGAGAACTATGGCTACACCTTC. Protein product: CASSLVAENYGYTF.

V usage is TRBV5-1 and J usage is TRBJ2-7, with D maybe TRBD2 (6 bases). V shed 0 bases and J shed 5 bases, with 9 bases lying between them. Germline lookup yields CDR1 SGHRS and CDR2 YFSETQ. The CDR3 spans 13 residues. Written as DNA, the CDR3 is TGCGCCAGCAGCTTGGTGGAGGGGAACGAGCAGTACTTC. This gives the protein CASSLVEGNEQYF.

The CDR3 here is CSARESYEQYF. For the CDR3, the DNA is TGCAGTGCTAGAGAATCCTACGAGCAGTACTTC. This chain connects TRBV20-1 to TRBJ2-7; no reliable D call. Germline values: CDR1 DFQATT, CDR2 SNEGSKA (reference sequence). The CDR3 has 11 amino acids. Trimming took 0 bases from V and 1 from J, leaving 1 base between them.

The chain combines TRBV2 with TRBJ2-5; TRBD2 agrees at 7 bases. The V gene end was trimmed by 10 bases and the J gene end by 1 base; junction bases not matched to a gene: 12. Germline V lookup: CDR1 SNHLY, CDR2 FYNNEI. The CDR3 length is 15 residues. The DNA of the CDR3 is TGTGCCACCCGTTCGGTGGGAGGGATCCAAGAGACCCAGTACTTC. This sequence encodes CATRSVGGIQETQYF. The variable domain in full, completed from reference TRBV2 and TRBJ2-5, reads EPEVTQTPSHQVTQMGQEVILRCVPISNHLYFYWYRQILGQKVEFLVSFYNNEISEKSEIFDDQFSVERPDGSNFTLKIRSTKLEDSAMYFCATRSVGGIQETQYFGPGTRLLVL.

This clonotype was seen a handful of times. The chain recombines TRBV29-1 with TRBJ1-1, with D hard to call. V dropped 5 bases and J dropped 3 bases, with 19 bases sitting between them. In germline, CDR1 is SQVTM, CDR2 ANQGSEA. The CDR3 has 15 amino acids. CDR3 amino acids: CSVRSTGGLDTEAFF. DNA of the CDR3: TGCAGCGTTCGAAGCACTGGCGGCTTAGACACTGAAGCTTTCTTT. Full variable domain (rest looked up from reference TRBV29-1 and TRBJ1-1): SAVISQKPSRDICQRGTSLTIQCQVDSQVTMMFWYRQQPGQSLTLIATANQGSEATYESGFVIDKFPISRPNLTFSTLTVSNMSPEDSSIYLCSVRSTGGLDTEAFFGQGTRLTVV.

The V call is TRBV29-1, the J call TRBJ2-1; D may correspond to TRBD1 or TRBD2 (5 bases each). Germline V CDR1 and CDR2: SQVTM, ANQGSEA. Trimming stripped 6 bases from V and 5 bases from J, with 14 bases between. The CDR3 spans 13 residues. DNA of the CDR3: TGCAGCGTCACCGGGACGTATGACAATGAGCAGTTCTTC. Its translation is CSVTGTYDNEQFF.

This clonotype was seen a few times. The chain links TRBV5-1 to TRBJ1-1; 8 bases agree with TRBD1. CDR3 size: 14 residues. Trimming cost V 4 bases and J 2 bases; bases outside gene matches: 4. The germline CDR1 and CDR2 sequences are SGHRS and YFSETQ. In nucleotides, the CDR3 is TGCGCCAGCAGCATGGACAGGGCAAACACTGAAGCTTTCTTT. Translated, it gives CASSMDRANTEAFF.

The chain links TRBV28 to TRBJ2-3, with 11 bases identical to TRBD2. CDR3 length equals 17 residues. V trimming: 3 bases; J trimming: 2 bases; junction bases outside the gene matches: 7. Germline loops: CDR1 MDHEN, CDR2 SYDVKM. The CDR3 reads CASSFWTSGSATDTQYF. In DNA, the CDR3 is TGTGCCAGCAGTTTCTGGACTAGCGGGTCGGCCACAGATACGCAGTATTTT.

This clonotype was counted a few times. The chain employs TRBV3-1 and TRBJ1-5, with D perhaps TRBD1 (6 bases). This CDR3 spans 14 amino acids. The V gene lost 3 bases and the J gene lost 5 bases, with 11 bases spanning the gap. Per the germline V gene, CDR1 is LGHDT and CDR2 is YNNKEL (reference sequence). The CDR3 DNA follows: TGTGCCAGCAGCCACGGGGCAGGGGATCAGCCCCAGCATTTT. Its protein is CASSHGAGDQPQHF.

This clonotype was seen at least ten times. This rearrangement joins TRBV29-1 to TRBJ2-5; D gene uncertain. The V gene lost 3 bases and the J gene lost 2 bases, with 4 bases spanning the gap. CDR3 size: 11 residues. Germline V lookup: CDR1 SQVTM, CDR2 ANQGSEA. The CDR3 sequence: CSVDEQETQYF. The DNA of the CDR3 is TGCAGCGTTGATGAGCAAGAGACCCAGTACTTC.

This clonotype was counted ten times or more. CDR3 region: CASSLGGMSGNQPQHF. As DNA, the CDR3 is TGTGCCAGCAGTTTAGGGGGGATGTCCGGCAATCAGCCCCAGCATTTT. The chain is built from TRBV12-3 or TRBV12-4 and TRBJ1-5; perhaps TRBD1 as D (5 bases). Deletions cut 1 base from V and 2 bases from J, with 12 bases between. CDR3 length: 16 amino acids.

This clonotype was detected many times. The CDR3 is CATSRAAGLAEAFF. CDR3 DNA sequence: TGTGCCACCAGCAGAGCCGCAGGGTTAGCTGAAGCTTTCTTT. This chain links TRBV15 with TRBJ1-1; D perhaps matches TRBD1 (5 bases). V lost 1 base to trimming and J lost 6 bases, with 12 bases between them. Germline V gene data show CDR1 as LNHNV and CDR2 as YYDKDF (reference sequence). This CDR3 is built from 14 residues.

Many counts were recorded for this clonotype. The chain employs TRBV5-1 and TRBJ2-1, with a tentative D call TRBD1 (6 bases). This CDR3 contains 14 residues. Germline values: CDR1 SGHRS, CDR2 YFSETQ. Deletions cut 3 bases from V and 2 bases from J, with 9 bases between. This CDR3 is CASSWGQTYNEQFF. The CDR3 nucleotides are TGCGCCAGCAGCTGGGGACAAACCTACAATGAGCAGTTCTTC.

The chain joins TRBV13 to TRBJ2-7; D might be TRBD1 (5 bases). The CDR3 is 17 residues long. The germline CDR1 and CDR2 sequences are PRHDT and FYEKMQ (reference sequence). V was pared by 0 bases and J by 3 bases, with 18 bases between. CDR3: CASSLGPWQGELYEQYF. The CDR3 region has the DNA TGTGCCAGCAGCTTAGGCCCGTGGCAGGGTGAACTCTACGAGCAGTACTTC.

V is TRBV7-9 and J is TRBJ1-2; no clear D. Trimming cost V 4 bases and J 8 bases, with 5 bases left between them. The germline CDR1 and CDR2 sequences are SEHNR and FQNEAQ (reference sequence). This CDR3 has 10 amino acids. Here the CDR3 reads CASSSVGYTF. DNA of the CDR3: TGTGCCAGCAGCTCCGTAGGCTACACCTTC.